This TCR beta chain comes out of a study of Graves' ophthalmopathy and Graves' hyperthyroidism. Across the study: No treatment had been given when peripheral blood was collected at initial diagnosis.

Certain patients, namely those with other autoimmune diseases, uncontrolled infections, pregnancy or lactation, were excluded. Serum thyroxine and TRAb, along with clinical symptoms, thyroid ultrasound and orbital computed tomography, were what diagnosis relied on. The germline V gene has CDR1 ENHRY and CDR2 SYGVKD. The CDR3 loop spans 14 amino acids. V lost 4 bases, J lost 2 bases, and 3 bases stayed unmatched. This clonotype was seen repeatedly, ten times or more. Researchers took RNA transcripts and amplified TCR beta CDR3 regions from them. RT-PCR was first run with HTBI primers, then multiplex PCR in a second round. Each CDR3 protein gets one entry after TCRdb re-called the multiplex PCR reads with MiXCR. The sample lists around 400,000 distinct CDR3 sequences, about a sixth occurring once.

The chain combines TRBV10-3 with TRBJ2-5; 8 bases line up with TRBD2. The sequence was collected from a woman younger than 30 with Graves' ophthalmopathy. The specimen was peripheral blood. CDR3 in DNA: TGTGCCATCAGTGCAACTAGCGGACAAGAGACCCAGTACTTC. Its translation: CAISATSGQETQYF.